One sample yielded the 32 T cell receptor beta chains listed below, sequenced in a study of blood T cell repertoires in COVID-19 (TCRdb year 2020). The library was made by the immunoSEQ multiplex PCR assay. Sourced from immuneACCESS, this table was stored by TCRdb with only in-frame sequences that have V and J called. A share of the clones is absent; for the studies checked, an unresolved V gene accounts for under half, and the remainder has no known explanation. The sample contains 150,000 to 190,000 clones, 70% to 85% of them found a single time. Clones ranked in the top ten supply around a tenth of the sample. The sequenced material came from peripheral blood. All receptors derive from a woman between 45 and 65 years old with acute or convalescent COVID-19.

Of note for this clone: Germline and junction disagree at one end, which may indicate a read error. This chain uses TRBV15 with TRBJ1-5, with 8 bases that match TRBD1. CDR3 length: 15 residues. Germline CDR1 is LNHNV and CDR2 is YYDKDF (reference sequence). This CDR3 reads CATSGEIRGLQPQHF. The DNA for the CDR3 is TGTGCCACCAGCGGAGAGATCAGGGGGCTTCAGCCCCAGCATTTT.

This chain joins TRBV7-9 and TRBJ1-4, with D hard to call. The CDR3 spans 14 residues. The germline V gene encodes CDR1 SEHNR and CDR2 FQNEAQ (reference sequence). V was cut by 5 bases and J by 0 bases, with 7 bases left in between. The CDR3 loop is CASSQQATNEKLFF. CDR3 sequence (DNA): TGTGCCAGCAGCCAACAAGCAACTAATGAAAAACTGTTTTTT. The full variable domain, rest sourced from reference TRBV7-9 and TRBJ1-4, is DTGVSQNPRHKITKRGQNVTFRCDPISEHNRLYWYRQTLGQGPEFLTYFQNEAQLEKSRLLSDRFSAERPKGSFSTLEIQRTEQGDSAMYLCASSQQATNEKLFFGSGTQLSVL.

The CDR3 here is CASSSGVVGNQPQHF. The CDR3 nucleotides read TGTGCCAGCAGCTCAGGGGTAGTAGGCAATCAGCCCCAGCATTTT. The chain has TRBV5-5 and TRBJ1-5; tentatively, D is TRBD1 (6 bases). Germline-derived CDR1 and CDR2 are SGHKS and YYEKEE (reference sequence). This CDR3 comprises 15 residues. V was clipped by 3 bases and J by 2 bases, with 12 bases between them.

V gene TRBV10-3 combines with J gene TRBJ2-7; D is unresolved. Germline V gene data show CDR1 as ENHRY and CDR2 as SYGVKD. The CDR3 is 14 amino acids. Trimming stripped 4 bases from V and 1 base from J, with 11 bases between. CDR3 amino acids: CAISGGPGSYEQYF. The CDR3 bases are TGTGCCATCAGTGGCGGTCCGGGTTCCTACGAGCAGTACTTC.

Only a few counts were recorded for this clone. This chain joins TRBV2 and TRBJ1-1; D perhaps matches TRBD1 (6 bases). Germline loops: CDR1 SNHLY, CDR2 FYNNEI. CDR3 length: 13 amino acids. Trimming stripped 6 bases from V and 4 bases from J, with 12 bases between. The CDR3: CASRKDSGTEAFF. As DNA, the CDR3 is TGTGCCAGCAGGAAGGACAGTGGCACTGAAGCTTTCTTT.

This chain uses TRBV4-1 with TRBJ2-1; tentative D call: TRBD1 (5 bases). The ends were cut back, 2 bases at V and 0 bases at J, with 17 bases in the middle. CDR3 length: 18 amino acids. Germline V gene lookup returns CDR1 MGHRA and CDR2 YSYEKL. CDR3 sequence (DNA): TGCGCCAGCAGCCAATCTCAGCTCCGGACAAGCTCCTACAATGAGCAGTTCTTC. This codes for CASSQSQLRTSSYNEQFF.

The V call is TRBV19, the J call TRBJ2-7; 8 bases match TRBD2. This CDR3 spans 16 amino acids. Per the germline V gene, CDR1 is LNHDA and CDR2 is SQIVND (reference sequence). With V trimmed by 2 bases and J by 2 bases, 8 bases remained unmatched. In DNA form, the CDR3 reads TGTGCCAGTAGTATAACTGAGGCAGCGGGAGCCTACGAGCAGTACTTC. Translation gives CASSITEAAGAYEQYF.

This clone appeared a few times. The chain is built from TRBV2 and TRBJ1-2; D unclear. The CDR3 spans 13 residues. V lost 6 bases and J lost 5, with 13 bases in between. The germline V gene encodes CDR1 SNHLY and CDR2 FYNNEI. CDR3 nucleotide sequence: TGTGCCAGCAGCCCCGGGGAAGCATATGGCTACACCTTC. The encoded protein is CASSPGEAYGYTF.

The V gene is TRBV11-1, the J gene TRBJ1-6, with TRBD1 identical over 8 bases. The ends lost 6 bases at V and 8 bases at J; junction bases unmatched: 9. The length of the CDR3 is 15 residues. The germline V gene encodes CDR1 SGHAT and CDR2 FQDESV (reference sequence). The CDR3 loop is CASRLSSGGHSPLHF. CDR3 DNA: TGTGCCAGCAGACTCAGTTCAGGGGGCCATTCACCCCTCCACTTT.

This sequence joins TRBV12-3 or TRBV12-4 and TRBJ2-7, with TRBD2 as a possible D gene (6 bases). The CDR3 totals 13 residues. V was shortened by 8 bases and J by 2 bases, with 13 bases between the two germline ends. The CDR3 spells CASQIGGPYEQYF. In DNA, the CDR3 is TGTGCCAGCCAAATAGGAGGGCCCTACGAGCAGTACTTC.

This clone was seen just once. This sequence joins TRBV15 and TRBJ2-4, with 8 bases identical to TRBD2. With V trimmed by 1 base and J by 0 bases, 5 bases remained unmatched. Germline V gene lookup returns CDR1 LNHNV and CDR2 YYDKDF (reference sequence). The CDR3 loop spans 17 amino acids. The CDR3 DNA is TGTGCCACCAGCAGAGGTGGACTAGCAACAGCCAAAAACATTCAGTACTTC. Translation gives CATSRGGLATAKNIQYF.

The rearrangement uses TRBV5-5 and TRBJ1-1; D is uncertain. Trimming removed 2 bases at V and 0 bases at J, with 17 bases between. The CDR3 is 17 residues long. Per germline, CDR1 SGHKS and CDR2 YYEKEE (reference sequence). CDR3 residues: CASSFSAGPGMNTEAFF. The CDR3 nucleotides read TGTGCCAGCAGCTTTTCTGCCGGGCCCGGGATGAACACTGAAGCTTTCTTT.

The rearrangement uses TRBV18 and TRBJ2-3; TRBD2 aligns across 8 bases. The CDR3 is made up of 15 amino acids. V gave up 3 bases and J gave up 3 bases; unmatched junction bases: 5. CDR1 KGHSH and CDR2 LQKENI come from the germline V gene. CDR3 sequence reads: CASSPPGGATDTQYF. CDR3 DNA: TGTGCCAGCTCACCTCCCGGGGGGGCTACAGATACGCAGTATTTT.

V usage is TRBV6-5 and J usage is TRBJ2-7, with a weak D call TRBD2 (6 bases). CDR1 and CDR2 from the germline V gene are MNHEY and SVGAGI. The ends were cut back, 4 bases at V and 3 bases at J, with 13 bases in the middle. The CDR3 is 14 amino acids. CDR3 nucleotides: TGTGCCAGCAGTTGGGGCCTGGGAGGCTACGAGCAGTACTTC. It yields the protein CASSWGLGGYEQYF.

CDR3 residues: CASSPLRGTYGYTF. The CDR3, as DNA: TGTGCCAGCTCACCATTGAGGGGGACCTATGGCTACACCTTC. The V gene is TRBV18, the J gene TRBJ1-2; tentative D call: TRBD1 (6 bases). The V gene's germline CDR1 is KGHSH and CDR2 LQKENI. This CDR3 contains 14 residues. V was clipped by 2 bases and J by 4 bases, with 11 bases between them.

This chain links TRBV10-1 with TRBJ2-7; no firm D call. Looked up from germline, CDR1 is WNHNN and CDR2 is SYGVQD (reference sequence). The CDR3 covers 11 residues. The germline V and J ends were trimmed by 6 bases and 4 bases, with 7 bases remaining between them. The CDR3 DNA sequence: TGCGCCAGCAGACCACTATACGAGCAGTACTTC. This gives the protein CASRPLYEQYF.

The rearrangement links TRBV7-9 to TRBJ2-7; D not certain. This CDR3 is built from 15 residues. In germline, CDR1 is SEHNR, CDR2 FQNEAQ (reference sequence). Trimming shortened V by 0 bases and J by 5 bases, and 14 bases separated the two germline ends. CDR3 residues: CASSLARPPFHEQYF. In DNA, the CDR3 is TGTGCCAGCAGCTTAGCGCGGCCGCCCTTCCACGAGCAGTACTTC.

The chain links TRBV4-2 to TRBJ2-5, with D maybe TRBD2 (6 bases). Trimming took 1 base from V and 8 from J, leaving 29 bases between them. Germline lookup yields CDR1 LGHNA and CDR2 YNFKEQ. This CDR3 has 19 residues. The CDR3 here is CASSQGSGAGLRGPRTQYF. CDR3 DNA: TGTGCCAGCAGCCAAGGGTCTGGGGCGGGGCTACGTGGCCCGCGTACCCAGTACTTC.

The table lists this clone with a count of one. This CDR3 reads CASSSDRNTEAFF. For the CDR3, the DNA is TGTGCCAGCAGCTCTGACAGGAACACTGAAGCTTTCTTT. The rearrangement uses TRBV7-2 and TRBJ1-1, with D perhaps TRBD1 (5 bases). Germline V gene lookup returns CDR1 SGHTA and CDR2 FQGNSA. V gave up 4 bases and J gave up 1 base, with 7 bases separating them. The length of the CDR3 is 13 residues.

This clone was recorded a few times. V is TRBV19 and J is TRBJ2-5; D possibly corresponds to TRBD2 (5 bases). CDR3 length: 14 amino acids. Germline assignment: CDR1 LNHDA and CDR2 SQIVND (reference sequence). V lost 0 bases to trimming and J lost 4 bases, with 9 bases between them. CDR3 sequence reads: CASSIDKGRETQYF. The CDR3 DNA sequence: TGTGCCAGTAGTATAGATAAAGGGAGAGAGACCCAGTACTTC.

The chain combines TRBV19 with TRBJ1-5; perhaps TRBD1 as D (5 bases). In germline, CDR1 is LNHDA, CDR2 SQIVND (reference sequence). V was cut by 3 bases and J by 2 bases, with 11 bases left in between. The CDR3 is made up of 15 amino acids. CDR3 region: CASSIQGFGNQPQHF. CDR3 nucleotides: TGTGCCAGTAGTATTCAGGGTTTCGGCAATCAGCCCCAGCATTTT.

This clone was counted once. The chain is built from TRBV6-5 and TRBJ2-2, with 7 bases lining up with TRBD1. Germline V CDR1 and CDR2: MNHEY, SVGAGI. Germline trimming cut 6 bases from V and 6 bases from J; bases unmatched to any gene: 4. CDR3 length: 13 amino acids. The CDR3 DNA reads TGTGCCAGCAGGAAGGGGGCGCCCGGGGAGCTGTTTTTT. The encoded protein is CASRKGAPGELFF.

The rearrangement uses TRBV4-3 and TRBJ1-3; 10 nucleotides agree with TRBD1. CDR1 and CDR2 (germline): LGHNA, YSLEER. V trimming: 4 bases; J trimming: 7 bases; junction bases outside the gene matches: 7. The CDR3 is 15 residues long. In nucleotides, the CDR3 is TGCGCCAGCAGCCTCGATTCGGGACAGGGGAACACCATATATTTT. Amino acid sequence: CASSLDSGQGNTIYF.

The chain is built from TRBV29-1 and TRBJ2-7, with D possibly being TRBD1 (6 bases). V was clipped by 6 bases and J by 2 bases, with 17 bases between them. The germline V gene encodes CDR1 SQVTM and CDR2 ANQGSEA. The CDR3 spans 14 residues. The CDR3 bases are TGCAGCGTCTACAGGGTGAAGTTAGCCTACGAGCAGTACTTC. Translated, it gives CSVYRVKLAYEQYF.

The chain joins TRBV15 to TRBJ1-4; D may be TRBD1 (5 bases). The CDR3 is made up of 16 amino acids. V lost 0 bases and J 7 bases, leaving 15 bases between the germline ends. CDR1 LNHNV and CDR2 YYDKDF come from the germline V gene (reference sequence). Written as DNA, the CDR3 is TGTGCCACCAGCAGAGATAACGGGGGGTCGGTTGAAAAACTGTTTTTT. It specifies CATSRDNGGSVEKLFF.

The V gene is TRBV9, the J gene TRBJ2-2; 7 nucleotides match TRBD2. Germline V gene sequence: CDR1 SGDLS, CDR2 YYNGEE. The CDR3 sequence is 16 residues long. V was pared by 4 bases and J by 4 bases, with 10 bases of the junction left unmatched. The CDR3 protein is CASSRQTSAATGELFF. CDR3 in DNA: TGTGCCAGCAGCCGCCAAACTAGCGCGGCCACCGGGGAGCTGTTTTTT.

J is TRBJ1-2 and V is TRBV15; 10 bases agree with TRBD1. V was clipped by 4 bases and J by 4 bases; unmatched bases: 6. The CDR3 sequence is 15 residues long. Per germline, CDR1 LNHNV and CDR2 YYDKDF (reference sequence). The CDR3 reads CATSIRDRGSYGYTF. Written as DNA, the CDR3 is TGTGCCACCAGCATCCGGGACAGGGGTAGCTATGGCTACACCTTC.

This sequence joins TRBV6-5 and TRBJ2-2; D not resolved. There are 14 residues in the CDR3. V was shortened by 6 bases and J by 0 bases, with 8 bases between the two germline ends. Germline V gene sequence: CDR1 MNHEY, CDR2 SVGAGI. The CDR3 DNA reads as TGTGCCAGCAGGAGATTCGCGAACACCGGGGAGCTGTTTTTT. It yields the protein CASRRFANTGELFF.

This chain uses TRBV2 with TRBJ1-2; D unclear. Germline CDR1 and CDR2: SNHLY and FYNNEI. The V and J ends lost 2 bases and 4 bases respectively, with 11 bases between them. This CDR3 comprises 14 residues. The CDR3 reads CASSEKDWGYGYTF. Here the CDR3 DNA reads TGTGCCAGCAGTGAAAAGGACTGGGGCTATGGCTACACCTTC.

The chain recombines TRBV7-3 with TRBJ2-3, with 8 nucleotides matching TRBD2. The J segment lost 1 base and the V segment lost 5 bases, leaving 5 bases of the junction unmatched. Germline loops: CDR1 SGHTA, CDR2 FQGTGA. The CDR3 extends over 15 amino acids. CDR3: CASSTGLARTDTQYF. The CDR3 region has the DNA TGTGCCAGCAGCACAGGACTAGCTCGCACAGATACGCAGTATTTT.

This clone came up many times. V usage is TRBV19 and J usage is TRBJ2-7; 7 bases are shared with TRBD1. The length of the CDR3 is 11 residues. V gave up 6 bases and J gave up 6 bases; unmatched junction bases: 2. Germline lookup yields CDR1 LNHDA and CDR2 SQIVND (reference sequence). CDR3 DNA sequence: TGTGCCAGTAGCGACAGGGCCGAGCAGTACTTC. Its translation is CASSDRAEQYF.

V and J are TRBV3-1 (or the pseudogene TRBV3-2) and TRBJ1-3; D possibly corresponds to TRBD1 (5 bases). V was trimmed by 1 base and J by 8 bases, leaving 9 bases between them. The CDR3 sequence is 13 residues long. The germline V gene encodes CDR1 LGHDT and CDR2 YNNKEL (reference sequence). CDR3 sequence (DNA): TGTGCCAGCAGCCAAGTAGGGGCGGACACCATATATTTT. Translating gives CASSQVGADTIYF.